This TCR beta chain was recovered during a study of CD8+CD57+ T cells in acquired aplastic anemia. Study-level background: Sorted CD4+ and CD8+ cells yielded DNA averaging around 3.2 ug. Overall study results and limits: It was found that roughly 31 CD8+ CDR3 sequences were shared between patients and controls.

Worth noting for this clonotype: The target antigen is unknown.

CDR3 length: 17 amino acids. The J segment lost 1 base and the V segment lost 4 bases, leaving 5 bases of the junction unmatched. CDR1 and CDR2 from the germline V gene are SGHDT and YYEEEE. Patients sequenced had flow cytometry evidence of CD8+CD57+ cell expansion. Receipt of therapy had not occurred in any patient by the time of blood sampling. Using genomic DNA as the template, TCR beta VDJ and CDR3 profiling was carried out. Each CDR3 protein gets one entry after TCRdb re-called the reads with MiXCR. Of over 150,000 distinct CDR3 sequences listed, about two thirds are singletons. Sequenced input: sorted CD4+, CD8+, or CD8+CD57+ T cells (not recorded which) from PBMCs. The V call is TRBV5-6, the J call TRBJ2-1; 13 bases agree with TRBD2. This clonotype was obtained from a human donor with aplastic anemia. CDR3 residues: CASSPGLAGASYNEQFF. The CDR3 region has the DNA TGTGCCAGCAGCCCAGGACTAGCGGGAGCATCCTACAATGAGCAGTTCTTC.